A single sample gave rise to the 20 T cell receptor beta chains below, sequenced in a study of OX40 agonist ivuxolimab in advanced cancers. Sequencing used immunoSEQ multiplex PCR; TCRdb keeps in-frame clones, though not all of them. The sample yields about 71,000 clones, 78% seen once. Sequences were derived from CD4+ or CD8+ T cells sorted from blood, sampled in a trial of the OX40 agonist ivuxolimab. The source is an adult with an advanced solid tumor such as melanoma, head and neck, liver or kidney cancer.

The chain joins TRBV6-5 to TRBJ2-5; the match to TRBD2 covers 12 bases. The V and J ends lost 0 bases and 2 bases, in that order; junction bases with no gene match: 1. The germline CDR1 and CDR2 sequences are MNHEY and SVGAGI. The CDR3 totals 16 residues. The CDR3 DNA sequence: TGTGCCAGCAGTTACTCGACTAGCGGGGGACAAGAGACCCAGTACTTC. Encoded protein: CASSYSTSGGQETQYF.

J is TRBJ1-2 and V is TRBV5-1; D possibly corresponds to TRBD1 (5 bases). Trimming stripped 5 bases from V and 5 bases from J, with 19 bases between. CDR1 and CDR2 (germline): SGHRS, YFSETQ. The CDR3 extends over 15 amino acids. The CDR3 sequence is CASRLEVGQQYGYTF. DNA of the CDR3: TGCGCCAGCAGGTTAGAGGTGGGGCAGCAATATGGCTACACCTTC.

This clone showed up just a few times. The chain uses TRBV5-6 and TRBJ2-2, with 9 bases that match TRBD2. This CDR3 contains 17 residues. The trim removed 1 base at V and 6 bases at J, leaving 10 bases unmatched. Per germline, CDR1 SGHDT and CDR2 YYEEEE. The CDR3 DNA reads TGTGCCAGCAGCTTGTGGCTGAGCGGGAGGAGGGCCGGGGAGCTGTTTTTT. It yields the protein CASSLWLSGRRAGELFF.

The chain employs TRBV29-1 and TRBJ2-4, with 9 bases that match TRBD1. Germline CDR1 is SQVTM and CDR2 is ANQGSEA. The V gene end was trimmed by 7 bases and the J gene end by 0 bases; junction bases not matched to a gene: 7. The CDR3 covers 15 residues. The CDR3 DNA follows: TGCAGCGGTACTACAGGGGGCCTAGCCAAAAACATTCAGTACTTC. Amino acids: CSGTTGGLAKNIQYF.

The DNA for the CDR3 is TGCGCCAGCAGCCTCCAGGGGGCGAGGGGGCTTAATTCACCCCTCCACTTT. Translating gives CASSLQGARGLNSPLHF. This sequence joins TRBV5-1 and TRBJ1-6; TRBD1 matches 8 bases. The CDR3 loop spans 17 amino acids. V shed 4 bases, J shed 6 bases, and the junction held 12 bases outside the gene matches. The germline V gene encodes CDR1 SGHRS and CDR2 YFSETQ.

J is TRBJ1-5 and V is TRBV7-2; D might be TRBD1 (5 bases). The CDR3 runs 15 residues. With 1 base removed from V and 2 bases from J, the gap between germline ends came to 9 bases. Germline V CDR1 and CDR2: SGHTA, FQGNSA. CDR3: CASSLVGDGNQPQHF. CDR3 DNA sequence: TGTGCCAGCAGCTTAGTGGGGGACGGCAATCAGCCCCAGCATTTT. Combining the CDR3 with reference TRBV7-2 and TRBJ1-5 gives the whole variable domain GAGVSQSPSNKVTEKGKDVELRCDPISGHTALYWYRQSLGQGLEFLIYFQGNSAPDKSGLPSDRFSAERTGGSVSTLTIQRTQQEDSAVYLCASSLVGDGNQPQHFGDGTRLSIL.

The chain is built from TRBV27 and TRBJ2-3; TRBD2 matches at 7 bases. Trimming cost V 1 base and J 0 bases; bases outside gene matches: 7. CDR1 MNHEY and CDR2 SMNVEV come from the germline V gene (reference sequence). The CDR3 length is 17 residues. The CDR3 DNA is TGTGCCAGCAGTTTATTCAACCTAGCGGATAGCACAGATACGCAGTATTTT. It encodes CASSLFNLADSTDTQYF.

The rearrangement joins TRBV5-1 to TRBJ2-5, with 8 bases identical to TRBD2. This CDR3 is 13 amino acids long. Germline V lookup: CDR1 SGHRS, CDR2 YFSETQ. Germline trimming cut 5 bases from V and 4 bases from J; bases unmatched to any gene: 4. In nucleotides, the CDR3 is TGCGCCAGCAGGTGGGCGGGAGGAGAGACCCAGTACTTC. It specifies CASRWAGGETQYF.

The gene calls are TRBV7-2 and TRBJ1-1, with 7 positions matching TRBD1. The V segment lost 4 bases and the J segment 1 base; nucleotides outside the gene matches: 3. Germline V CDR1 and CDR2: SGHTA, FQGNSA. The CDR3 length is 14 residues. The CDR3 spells CASSSQGGNTEAFF. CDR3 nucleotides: TGTGCCAGCAGCTCCCAGGGGGGGAACACTGAAGCTTTCTTT.

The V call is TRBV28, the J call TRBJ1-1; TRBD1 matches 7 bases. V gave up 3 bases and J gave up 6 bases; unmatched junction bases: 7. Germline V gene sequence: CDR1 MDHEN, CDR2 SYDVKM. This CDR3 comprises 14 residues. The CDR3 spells CASSLAGGKSEAFF. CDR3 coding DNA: TGTGCCAGCAGTTTGGCAGGGGGTAAGTCTGAAGCTTTCTTT. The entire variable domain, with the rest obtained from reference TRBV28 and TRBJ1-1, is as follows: DVKVTQSSRYLVKRTGEKVFLECVQDMDHENMFWYRQDPGLGLRLIYFSYDVKMKEKGDIPEGYSVSREKKERFSLILESASTNQTSMYLCASSLAGGKSEAFFGQGTRLTVV.

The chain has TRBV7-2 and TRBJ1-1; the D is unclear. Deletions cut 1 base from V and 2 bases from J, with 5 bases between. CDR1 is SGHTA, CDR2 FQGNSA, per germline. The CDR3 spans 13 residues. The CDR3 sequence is CASSLVGNTEAFF. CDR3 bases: TGTGCCAGCAGCTTAGTGGGAAACACTGAAGCTTTCTTT.

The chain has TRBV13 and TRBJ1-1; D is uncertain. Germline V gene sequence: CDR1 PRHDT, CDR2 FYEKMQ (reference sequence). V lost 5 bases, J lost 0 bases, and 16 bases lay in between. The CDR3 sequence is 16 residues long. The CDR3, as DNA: TGTGCCAGCAGCCATCGGACGAGGCGAGTGAACACTGAAGCTTTCTTT. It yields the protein CASSHRTRRVNTEAFF.

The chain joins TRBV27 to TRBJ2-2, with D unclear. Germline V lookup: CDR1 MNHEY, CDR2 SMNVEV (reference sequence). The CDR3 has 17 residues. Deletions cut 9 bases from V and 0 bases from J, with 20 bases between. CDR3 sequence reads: CASKPEIWTSNTGELFF. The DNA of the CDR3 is TGTGCCAGTAAGCCCGAGATATGGACCTCGAACACCGGGGAGCTGTTTTTT.

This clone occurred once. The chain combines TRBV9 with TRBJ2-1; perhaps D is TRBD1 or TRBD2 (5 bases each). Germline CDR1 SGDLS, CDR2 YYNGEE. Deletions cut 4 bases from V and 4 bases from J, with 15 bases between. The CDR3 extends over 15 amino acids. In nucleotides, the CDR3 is TGTGCCAGCAGCCCCCGGCGGGCAGGGTACAATGAGCAGTTCTTC. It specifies CASSPRRAGYNEQFF.

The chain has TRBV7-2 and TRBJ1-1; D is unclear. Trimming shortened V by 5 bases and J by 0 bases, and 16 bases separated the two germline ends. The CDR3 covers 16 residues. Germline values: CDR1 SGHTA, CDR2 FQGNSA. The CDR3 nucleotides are TGTGCCAGCAGCACCAGCTATGGATCTATGAACACTGAAGCTTTCTTT. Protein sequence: CASSTSYGSMNTEAFF.

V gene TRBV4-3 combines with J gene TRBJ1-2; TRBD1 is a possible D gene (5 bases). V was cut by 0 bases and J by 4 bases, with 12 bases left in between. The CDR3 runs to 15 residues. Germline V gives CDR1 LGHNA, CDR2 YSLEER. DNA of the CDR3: TGCGCCAGCAGCCAAGATTCGGCAGGGACCTATGGCTACACCTTC. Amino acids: CASSQDSAGTYGYTF.

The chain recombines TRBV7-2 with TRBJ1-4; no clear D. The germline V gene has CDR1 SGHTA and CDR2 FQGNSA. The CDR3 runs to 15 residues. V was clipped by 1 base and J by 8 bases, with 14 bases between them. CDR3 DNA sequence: TGTGCCAGCAGCTTAGTAGCGGGGTCGGGGGAAAAACTGTTTTTT. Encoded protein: CASSLVAGSGEKLFF. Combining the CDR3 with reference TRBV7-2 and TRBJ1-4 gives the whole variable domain GAGVSQSPSNKVTEKGKDVELRCDPISGHTALYWYRQSLGQGLEFLIYFQGNSAPDKSGLPSDRFSAERTGGSVSTLTIQRTQQEDSAVYLCASSLVAGSGEKLFFGSGTQLSVL.

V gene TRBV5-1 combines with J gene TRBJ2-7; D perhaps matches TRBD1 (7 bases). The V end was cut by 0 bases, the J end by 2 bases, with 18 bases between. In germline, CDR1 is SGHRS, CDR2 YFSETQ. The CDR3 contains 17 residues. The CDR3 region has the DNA TGCGCCAGCAGCTTGGCCAGGGGGGCCTTTGTGACCTACGAGCAGTACTTC. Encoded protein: CASSLARGAFVTYEQYF.

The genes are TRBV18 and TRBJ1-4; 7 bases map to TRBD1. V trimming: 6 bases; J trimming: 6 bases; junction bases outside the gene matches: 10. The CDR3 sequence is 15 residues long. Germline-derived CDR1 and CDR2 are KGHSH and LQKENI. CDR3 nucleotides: TGTGCCAGCTCCCCAAGCAGGGGGGGTGATGAAAAACTGTTTTTT. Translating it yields CASSPSRGGDEKLFF.

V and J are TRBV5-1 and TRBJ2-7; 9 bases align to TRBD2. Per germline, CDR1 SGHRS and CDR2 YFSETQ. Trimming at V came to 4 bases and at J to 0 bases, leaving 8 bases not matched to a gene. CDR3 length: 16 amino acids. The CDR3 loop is CASSPASGTSSYEQYF. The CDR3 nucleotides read TGCGCCAGCAGCCCGGCTAGCGGGACGAGCTCCTACGAGCAGTACTTC.